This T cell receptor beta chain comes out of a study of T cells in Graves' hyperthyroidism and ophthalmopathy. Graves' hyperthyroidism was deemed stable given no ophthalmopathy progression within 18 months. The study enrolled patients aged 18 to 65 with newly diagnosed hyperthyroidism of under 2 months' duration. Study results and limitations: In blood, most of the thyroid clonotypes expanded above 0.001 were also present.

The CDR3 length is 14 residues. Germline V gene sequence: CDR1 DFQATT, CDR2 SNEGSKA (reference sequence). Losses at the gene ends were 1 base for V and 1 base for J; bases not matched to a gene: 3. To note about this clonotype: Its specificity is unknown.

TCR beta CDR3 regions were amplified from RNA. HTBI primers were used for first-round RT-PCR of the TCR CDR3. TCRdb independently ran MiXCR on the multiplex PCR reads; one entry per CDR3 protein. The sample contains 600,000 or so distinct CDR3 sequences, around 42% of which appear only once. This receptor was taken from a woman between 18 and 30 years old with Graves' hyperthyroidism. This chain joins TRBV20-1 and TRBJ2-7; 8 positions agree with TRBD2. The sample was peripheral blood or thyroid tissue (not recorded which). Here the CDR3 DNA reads TGCAGTGCTAGAGTGGGGACTAGATCCTACGAGCAGTACTTC. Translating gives CSARVGTRSYEQYF.